This T cell receptor (beta chain) was observed in a study of T-cell reconstitution after alpha-beta-depleted transplantation in children. Points from the study as a whole: High day-60 TCRbeta diversity in some patients came from surviving recipient T cells and thymic progenitors. There were reportedly several hundred expanded graft clones from which alpha-beta T cells came about two months after transplant. The main origin of T-cell counts and diversity one year after transplant was newly produced T cells.

The CDR3 contains 19 residues. Trimming cost V 2 bases and J 0 bases; bases outside gene matches: 12. Looked up from germline, CDR1 is MNHNS and CDR2 is SASEGT. Unique molecular identifiers were incorporated when the TCRbeta library was constructed. TCRdb used MiXCR to reprocess the PCR reads, holding one entry per CDR3 protein. The sample lists 750,000 to 950,000 distinct CDR3 sequences, under 20% seen once, with around 4.5% in the top ten. The sample holds a few counts of this clonotype. Its target is unknown. The sample here was PBMCs, mostly from graft donor cells, taken 360 days after TCRalphabeta/CD19-depleted stem cell transplant. The chain uses TRBV6-1 and TRBJ2-1; TRBD1 matches at 8 bases. The TCR sequence derives from a male patient younger than 18 who had a stem cell transplant for acute lymphoblastic leukemia, so the T cells may come from the graft donor. The CDR3 protein is CASSERKMRGQASYNEQFF. CDR3 nucleotides: TGTGCCAGCAGTGAAAGGAAAATGAGGGGACAGGCCTCCTACAATGAGCAGTTCTTC.